These 27 T cell receptor beta chains came from one sample sequenced in a study of CD8 T cells in Susac syndrome (dated by TCRdb to between 2018 and 2021). The method was the immunoSEQ multiplex PCR assay. RNA was extracted with the RNeasy kit and roughly 0.45 to 1 ug was reverse transcribed using random hexamers. The public reads were quality trimmed at Q25 with fastp and then assembled into clones with MiXCR by TCRdb, keeping productive beta chains. Merged by CDR3 protein, the rows form single entries marked with the most common genes and DNA. This sample gives about 210,000 distinct CDR3 sequences in total; around 95% of them show up just once. 0.085% to 0.095% of the sample lies in the top ten. What was sequenced was CD4+ T cells from PBMCs. The receptor set was obtained from a human donor with multiple sclerosis.

The chain recombines TRBV25-1 with TRBJ1-6; no firm D call. CDR3 length equals 15 residues. V was clipped by 5 bases and J by 9 bases, with 17 bases between them. Germline lookup yields CDR1 MGHDK and CDR2 SYGVNS. The CDR3 DNA reads as TGTGCCAGCAGTTCTAACGATCCGTTTGGTTCACCCCTCCACTTT. Translated, it gives CASSSNDPFGSPLHF.

V and J are TRBV6-1 and TRBJ2-5; 7 positions agree with TRBD1. Per the germline V gene, CDR1 is MNHNS and CDR2 is SASEGT. The CDR3 sequence is 14 residues long. The J segment lost 1 base and the V segment lost 7 bases, leaving 6 bases of the junction unmatched. CDR3: CASNSGQTQETQYF. For the CDR3, the DNA is TGTGCCAGCAACTCGGGACAGACCCAAGAGACCCAGTACTTC.

The sample holds one count of this clonotype. The V gene is TRBV6-1, the J gene TRBJ1-1; D gene unclear. The V and J ends lost 6 bases and 0 bases respectively, with 20 bases between them. This CDR3 is built from 17 residues. The germline CDR1 and CDR2 sequences are MNHNS and SASEGT. The CDR3 bases are TGTGCCAGCAGCCGCGCGGGGTCCCTGGGGATGAACACTGAAGCTTTCTTT. Amino acid sequence: CASSRAGSLGMNTEAFF.

This clonotype was counted only a few times. The rearrangement links TRBV18 to TRBJ1-1; no clear D gene. Germline-derived CDR1 and CDR2 are KGHSH and LQKENI. This CDR3 has 13 residues. The V gene lost 4 bases and the J gene lost 2 bases, with 8 bases spanning the gap. The CDR3 DNA reads as TGTGCCAGCTCACGCCAGCCTAACACTGAAGCTTTCTTT. Translation gives CASSRQPNTEAFF.

The DNA for the CDR3 is TGTGCCAGCAGCCCTCTAGCGGGGATTGGTGAGCAGTTCTTC. Translating gives CASSPLAGIGEQFF. The J gene is TRBJ2-1, the V gene TRBV11-2, with 9 bases lining up with TRBD2. The CDR3 consists of 14 residues. Germline V gene lookup returns CDR1 SGHAT and CDR2 FQNNGV. V was clipped by 5 bases and J by 9 bases; unmatched bases: 8.

This chain joins TRBV6-1 and TRBJ1-5; D unclear. CDR3 length: 16 residues. Between the trimmed V and J ends, which lost 4 bases and 0 bases, there was a span of 13 bases. Germline V lookup: CDR1 MNHNS, CDR2 SASEGT. The CDR3 bases are TGTGCCAGCAGTGGCTCGGGTTGGATTAGCAATCAGCCCCAGCATTTT. Protein: CASSGSGWISNQPQHF.

This chain uses TRBV30 with TRBJ1-5; tentatively, D is TRBD1 (6 bases). CDR1 and CDR2 (germline): GTSNPN, SVGIG (reference sequence). Trimming took 2 bases from V and 4 from J, leaving 12 bases between them. The CDR3 covers 14 residues. In DNA, the CDR3 is TGTGCCTGGAGTACGGGACAAGTTAATCAGCCCCAGCATTTT. Translating it yields CAWSTGQVNQPQHF.

The chain has TRBV20-1 and TRBJ2-1; 9 nucleotides line up with TRBD2. The CDR3 is 14 amino acids. Germline V gene sequence: CDR1 DFQATT, CDR2 SNEGSKA (reference sequence). The V segment lost 6 bases and the J segment 7 bases; nucleotides outside the gene matches: 10. The CDR3 DNA is TGCAGTGCCTTACTAGCGGGCCCAGGGAATGAGCAGTTCTTC. Translation gives CSALLAGPGNEQFF.

This chain joins TRBV7-8 and TRBJ2-5, with D possibly matching TRBD2 (5 bases). The CDR3 consists of 15 residues. In germline, CDR1 is SGHVS, CDR2 FQNEAQ. Trimming took off 7 bases at V and 5 bases at J, with 20 bases between the two ends. In DNA form, the CDR3 reads TGTGCCAGCACCCACAGAGGGATTAGCTGGGAGACCCAGTACTTC. Translated, it gives CASTHRGISWETQYF.

This chain joins TRBV7-9 and TRBJ2-3; weak D call: TRBD2 (5 bases). Per germline, CDR1 SEHNR and CDR2 FQNEAQ (reference sequence). Trimming took 7 bases from V and 1 from J, leaving 15 bases between them. The CDR3 covers 15 residues. This chain's CDR3 is CASTLLTRGTDTQYF. DNA for the CDR3: TGTGCCAGCACTCTACTAACTAGGGGCACAGATACGCAGTATTTT.

CDR3 nucleotide sequence: TGTGCCAGCAGCCAAGGGGCCCCCTGGACAGTTAGCAATCAGCCCCAGCATTTT. It translates to CASSQGAPWTVSNQPQHF. V is TRBV3-1 and J is TRBJ1-5; TRBD1 is a possible D gene (6 bases). The V end lost 1 base, the J end lost 0 bases, and 16 bases lay between the germline ends. CDR3 length: 18 residues. Germline loops: CDR1 LGHDT, CDR2 YNNKEL (reference sequence). Filled out from reference TRBV3-1 and TRBJ1-5, the complete variable domain reads DTAVSQTPKYLVTQMGNDKSIKCEQNLGHDTMYWYKQDSKKFLKIMFSYNNKELIINETVPNRFSPKSPDKAHLNLHINSLELGDSAVYFCASSQGAPWTVSNQPQHFGDGTRLSIL.

The rearrangement links TRBV3-1 to TRBJ1-1, with D possibly being TRBD1 (5 bases). The CDR3 length is 12 residues. Germline V gene data show CDR1 as LGHDT and CDR2 as YNNKEL (reference sequence). Trimming stripped 4 bases from V and 11 bases from J, with 14 bases between. CDR3 region: CASSLTGTHAFF. DNA for the CDR3: TGTGCCAGCAGCCTTACCGGGACGCATGCTTTCTTT.

The chain has TRBV3-1 and TRBJ2-7; a weak D match, TRBD1 (5 bases). V dropped 4 bases and J dropped 5 bases, with 12 bases sitting between them. Per the germline V gene, CDR1 is LGHDT and CDR2 is YNNKEL (reference sequence). This CDR3 spans 13 amino acids. CDR3 DNA sequence: TGTGCCAGCAGCCGTAGGGGTTCACACGAGCAGTACTTC. Encoded protein: CASSRRGSHEQYF.

The chain is built from TRBV27 and TRBJ2-7, with 8 bases lining up with TRBD2. CDR3 length: 13 residues. Germline V gene lookup returns CDR1 MNHEY and CDR2 SMNVEV (reference sequence). V dropped 5 bases and J dropped 2; count of bases not matched to a gene: 2. The CDR3 coding sequence is TGTGCCAGCAGTGGACTAGCTACCTACGAGCAGTACTTC. The encoded protein is CASSGLATYEQYF.

The chain has TRBV10-3 and TRBJ2-1, with D possibly matching TRBD1 (5 bases). The V gene lost 3 bases and the J gene lost 5 bases, with 8 bases spanning the gap. Germline V gene data show CDR1 as ENHRY and CDR2 as SYGVKD. This CDR3 is built from 13 residues. The CDR3 sequence: CAISDLGDNEQFF. Written as DNA, the CDR3 is TGTGCCATCAGTGACCTAGGGGACAATGAGCAGTTCTTC.

The chain employs TRBV29-1 and TRBJ2-3; D remains ambiguous. V was cut by 1 base and J by 6 bases, with 23 bases left in between. The CDR3 loop spans 17 amino acids. CDR1 SQVTM and CDR2 ANQGSEA come from the germline V gene. The CDR3 DNA reads TGCAGCGTTGAAGCCCACCTGGTGGCTAGAGCTCCCGATACGCAGTATTTT. Translated, it gives CSVEAHLVARAPDTQYF.

The chain couples TRBV29-1 to TRBJ2-7, with D uncertain. Trimming pared 4 bases from V and 4 bases from J, leaving 14 bases between. The CDR3 extends over 13 amino acids. The germline CDR1 and CDR2 sequences are SQVTM and ANQGSEA. The CDR3 spells CSVVGSPKYEQYF. The CDR3 DNA reads as TGCAGCGTTGTTGGGTCCCCGAAATACGAGCAGTACTTC.

This chain links TRBV9 with TRBJ1-1; TRBD1 aligns across 8 bases. The CDR3 runs to 17 residues. Germline CDR1 SGDLS, CDR2 YYNGEE. Trimming removed 0 bases from V and 6 bases from J; junction bases left unmatched: 13. The CDR3 DNA follows: TGTGCCAGCAGCGTAGACTCTCCGGGACAGGTTCTCCCTGAAGCTTTCTTT. Translated: CASSVDSPGQVLPEAFF.

V gene TRBV4-2 combines with J gene TRBJ1-1; 10 nucleotides match TRBD1. Trimming took 8 bases from V and 1 from J; bases not matched to a gene: 13. This CDR3 has 17 residues. The germline V gene has CDR1 LGHNA and CDR2 YNFKEQ. The CDR3 DNA reads TGTGCCAGCCTTTCGTTGACAGGGGGCCGGAGGAACACTGAAGCTTTCTTT. This sequence encodes CASLSLTGGRRNTEAFF.

The chain carries TRBV29-1 and TRBJ2-1; D ambiguous. Germline CDR1 and CDR2: SQVTM and ANQGSEA. The CDR3 has 12 residues. The germline V and J ends were trimmed by 3 bases and 8 bases, with 11 bases remaining between them. CDR3 sequence: CSVDAGIDEQFF. CDR3 DNA: TGCAGCGTTGATGCAGGAATTGATGAGCAGTTCTTC.

The chain employs TRBV30 and TRBJ1-5, with TRBD1 identical over 9 bases. V lost 1 base and J lost 7; bases outside the gene matches: 5. CDR1 GTSNPN and CDR2 SVGIG come from the germline V gene (reference sequence). This CDR3 region has 14 residues. CDR3: CAWSGGTGSQPQHF. Written as DNA, the CDR3 is TGTGCCTGGAGTGGGGGGACAGGGTCACAGCCCCAGCATTTT.

The chain uses TRBV7-2 and TRBJ2-5; 7 nucleotides agree with TRBD2. CDR1 SGHTA and CDR2 FQGNSA come from the germline V gene. This CDR3 region has 14 residues. V was pared by 4 bases and J by 5 bases, with 7 bases of the junction left unmatched. CDR3 region: CASSSSRGFETQYF. CDR3 bases: TGTGCCAGCAGCTCCTCGCGGGGGTTTGAGACCCAGTACTTC.

The chain joins TRBV3-1 to TRBJ1-1; TRBD1 matches 8 bases. This CDR3 has 15 amino acids. Germline CDR1 and CDR2: LGHDT and YNNKEL (reference sequence). The trim removed 0 bases at V and 5 bases at J, leaving 5 bases unmatched. The CDR3 here is CASSQERQGRTEAFF. The CDR3 coding sequence is TGTGCCAGCAGCCAAGAGCGACAGGGGAGGACTGAAGCTTTCTTT.

V and J are TRBV20-1 and TRBJ1-5; TRBD1 matches at 9 bases. The V segment lost 0 bases and the J segment 5 bases; nucleotides outside the gene matches: 5. The length of the CDR3 is 15 residues. Germline CDR1 reads DFQATT; CDR2 reads SNEGSKA (reference sequence). CDR3 DNA: TGCAGTGCTAGAGATCCAAGGACAGGGGATCAGCCCCAGCATTTT. Its protein is CSARDPRTGDQPQHF.

This chain joins TRBV7-9 and TRBJ1-1; D may be TRBD1 (5 bases). CDR1 SEHNR and CDR2 FQNEAQ come from the germline V gene (reference sequence). Trimming took 0 bases from V and 5 from J, leaving 10 bases between them. This CDR3 comprises 14 residues. CDR3 in amino acids: CASSLAVRATEAFF. The CDR3 nucleotides are TGTGCCAGCAGCTTAGCCGTCAGGGCGACTGAAGCTTTCTTT.

This clonotype appeared a single time. This chain links TRBV20-1 with TRBJ2-7; TRBD2 agrees at 7 bases. CDR3 length: 14 amino acids. The germline CDR1 and CDR2 sequences are DFQATT and SNEGSKA (reference sequence). Losses at the gene ends were 0 bases for V and 2 bases for J; bases not matched to a gene: 4. The chain's CDR3 is CSARDGGSPYEQYF. CDR3 sequence (DNA): TGCAGTGCTAGAGATGGCGGGAGCCCCTACGAGCAGTACTTC.

This sequence joins TRBV20-1 and TRBJ2-1; 9 bases are a match to TRBD2. Germline V gene lookup returns CDR1 DFQATT and CDR2 SNEGSKA (reference sequence). This CDR3 is 15 amino acids long. With 1 base clipped from V and 6 bases from J, the junction kept 7 bases outside the gene matches. The CDR3 DNA reads TGCAGTGCTAGAGGGCTAGCGGGAAGGATCAATGAGCAGTTCTTC. Its translation is CSARGLAGRINEQFF.